These 14 T cell receptor beta chains came from one sample sequenced in a study of early T cells in non-severe SARS-CoV-2 infection (dated by TCRdb to 2020 to 2022). The library was obtained by 5' RACE. Sequencing relied on a NextSeq 500. The public reads were reanalyzed by TCRdb: fastp trimming at Q25, MiXCR alignment, in-frame beta chains only. Rows with one shared CDR3 protein collapse into an entry with the most common genes and DNA. Within this sample are about 53,000 distinct CDR3 sequences, with roughly an eighth of them counted one time only. Of the sample, about 2.5% is held by the ten largest clones. Source: whole blood, taken at baseline. These receptor sequences come from an adult who was a healthcare worker with PCR-confirmed SARS-CoV-2 infection or an uninfected control (not recorded which).

There are a few counts of this clonotype. This chain connects TRBV28 to TRBJ1-4, with 7 bases lining up with TRBD1. V trimming: 5 bases; J trimming: 2 bases; junction bases outside the gene matches: 5. Germline values: CDR1 MDHEN, CDR2 SYDVKM. CDR3 length: 15 amino acids. This chain's CDR3 is CASSKSQGTNEKLFF. CDR3 coding DNA: TGTGCCAGCAGTAAATCACAGGGGACTAATGAAAAACTGTTTTTT.

V is TRBV6-6 and J is TRBJ1-2; D is uncertain. Trimming removed 6 bases from V and 3 bases from J, with 8 bases in between. The CDR3 contains 12 residues. Germline values: CDR1 MNHNY, CDR2 SVGAGI (reference sequence). Here the CDR3 reads CASSILDYGYTF. In DNA, the CDR3 is TGTGCCAGCAGCATACTCGACTATGGCTACACCTTC.

This rearrangement joins TRBV19 to TRBJ2-5, with D maybe TRBD1 (6 bases). Germline V lookup: CDR1 LNHDA, CDR2 SQIVND (reference sequence). There are 14 residues in the CDR3. Trimming pared 7 bases from V and 1 base from J, leaving 13 bases between. In nucleotides, the CDR3 is TGTGCCAGTAAGTTAACAGGGAGCCAAGAGACCCAGTACTTC. This translates into CASKLTGSQETQYF.

This clonotype came up many times. The chain has TRBV7-6 and TRBJ2-4; 11 bases are a match to TRBD1. Losses at the gene ends were 3 bases for V and 7 bases for J; bases not matched to a gene: 8. The germline CDR1 and CDR2 sequences are SGHVS and FNYEAQ. The CDR3 runs 16 residues. The CDR3 reads CASSFPRGTGGNIQYF. The CDR3 DNA follows: TGTGCCAGCAGCTTCCCCCGAGGGACAGGGGGGAACATTCAGTACTTC.

This clonotype has just a few counts. The chain employs TRBV4-1 and TRBJ2-4; D gene ambiguous. Between the trimmed V and J ends, which lost 0 bases and 6 bases, there was a span of 6 bases. Germline CDR1 is MGHRA and CDR2 is YSYEKL. CDR3 size: 13 residues. CDR3 sequence: CASSQDDGNIQYF. The CDR3 coding sequence is TGCGCCAGCAGCCAAGATGATGGAAACATTCAGTACTTC.

The sample holds a few counts of this clonotype. The chain couples TRBV6-2 or TRBV6-3 to TRBJ2-7, with 8 positions matching TRBD1. The germline gives CDR1 MNHEY, CDR2 SVGEGT. The CDR3 runs 15 residues. J was trimmed by 5 bases and V by 3 bases; bases with no gene match: 9. CDR3 nucleotide sequence: TGTGCCAGCAGTTATGATTGGACAGGGCCCAACGAGCAGTACTTC. This codes for CASSYDWTGPNEQYF.

This clonotype was detected a few times. V and J are TRBV9 and TRBJ2-7, with 11 positions matching TRBD1. V gave up 2 bases and J gave up 5 bases; unmatched junction bases: 3. Germline V lookup: CDR1 SGDLS, CDR2 YYNGEE. The CDR3 consists of 14 residues. The CDR3 reads CASSVGDRGNEQYF. The CDR3 DNA sequence: TGTGCCAGCAGCGTGGGGGACAGGGGGAACGAGCAGTACTTC.

This clonotype was seen a few times. The rearrangement joins TRBV18 to TRBJ2-3; D is perhaps TRBD1 (5 bases). The CDR3 is made up of 14 amino acids. V was cut by 0 bases and J by 9 bases, with 13 bases left in between. CDR1 is KGHSH, CDR2 LQKENI, per germline. CDR3 region: CASSPPSAGLTQYF. For the CDR3, the DNA is TGTGCCAGCTCACCACCGTCTGCAGGGTTAACGCAGTATTTT.

This chain connects TRBV7-9 to TRBJ1-2; tentatively, D is TRBD1 (5 bases). Trimming took 6 bases from V and 6 from J, leaving 17 bases between them. The length of the CDR3 is 14 residues. The germline V gene encodes CDR1 SEHNR and CDR2 FQNEAQ (reference sequence). Here the CDR3 DNA reads TGTGCCAGCAGTCAATCCCCCTACAGGAATGGCTACACCTTC. This translates into CASSQSPYRNGYTF.

Only one count was recorded for this clonotype. The rearrangement uses TRBV7-7 and TRBJ2-5; D is uncertain. V was clipped by 0 bases and J by 7 bases, with 9 bases between them. Germline V gene sequence: CDR1 SSHAT, CDR2 FNYEAQ (reference sequence). The CDR3 contains 13 residues. The CDR3 loop reads CASSLAESGTQYF. DNA of the CDR3: TGTGCCAGCAGCTTAGCCGAGTCGGGGACCCAGTACTTC.

The rearrangement uses TRBV3-1 and TRBJ1-1; 8 positions agree with TRBD1. The CDR3 spans 17 residues. Looked up from germline, CDR1 is LGHDT and CDR2 is YNNKEL (reference sequence). V gave up 1 base and J gave up 0 bases; unmatched junction bases: 7. CDR3 in DNA: TGTGCCAGCAGCCAAGGCGGCAGGGGGCGCGTGAACACTGAAGCTTTCTTT. This encodes CASSQGGRGRVNTEAFF.

This clonotype occurred a few times. The chain uses TRBV3-1 and TRBJ2-7; D unresolved. This CDR3 region has 12 residues. Trimming pared 4 bases from V and 5 bases from J, leaving 9 bases between. Germline-derived CDR1 and CDR2 are LGHDT and YNNKEL (reference sequence). CDR3 loop: CASSRNPNEQYF. The DNA for the CDR3 is TGTGCCAGCAGCCGAAACCCCAACGAGCAGTACTTC.

The table lists this clonotype with many counts. The chain carries TRBV28 and TRBJ2-1; TRBD2 agrees at 7 bases. CDR3 length: 16 amino acids. With V trimmed by 6 bases and J by 6 bases, 14 bases remained unmatched. Germline V gives CDR1 MDHEN, CDR2 SYDVKM. DNA for the CDR3: TGTGCCAGCAGGGAAGGGGACTACCTTCCGGGCAATGAGCAGTTCTTC. Protein product: CASREGDYLPGNEQFF.

In its sample, this clonotype was seen a few times. This chain links TRBV27 with TRBJ2-1; D is ambiguous. Looked up from germline, CDR1 is MNHEY and CDR2 is SMNVEV (reference sequence). V was clipped by 3 bases and J by 8 bases, with 8 bases between them. The CDR3 length is 12 residues. The CDR3, as DNA: TGTGCCAGCAGTTTTGGTGGGGATGAGCAGTTCTTC. This gives the protein CASSFGGDEQFF.